This entry lists 23 T cell receptor beta chains sequenced from one sample in a study of T-cell reconstitution after alpha-beta-depleted transplantation in children. Molecular barcoding with unique molecular identifiers was used for the TCRbeta library. TCRdb ran MiXCR on the PCR reads and lists one entry per CDR3 protein. This sample yields about 110,000 distinct CDR3 sequences, of which about 6.4% are seen a single time; approximately 23% belongs to the top ten. Sequencing was performed on PBMCs, mostly from graft donor cells, taken 360 days after TCRalphabeta/CD19-depleted stem cell transplant. Receptors were obtained from a male patient aged 2 to 10 who had a stem cell transplant for acute lymphoblastic leukemia, so the T cells may come from the graft donor.

This clonotype has ten or more counts. The chain combines TRBV28 with TRBJ2-1, with D uncertain. The germline V gene has CDR1 MDHEN and CDR2 SYDVKM. The CDR3 covers 15 residues. Trimming pared 5 bases from V and 1 base from J, leaving 12 bases between. The CDR3 protein is CASSIGRPSYNEQFF. The CDR3 DNA reads TGTGCCAGCAGTATCGGACGCCCTTCCTACAATGAGCAGTTCTTC.

Ten or more counts support this clonotype. The chain links TRBV20-1 to TRBJ2-1; tentative D call: TRBD1 (5 bases). The CDR3 contains 15 residues. V was clipped by 6 bases and J by 7 bases, with 22 bases between them. CDR1 is DFQATT, CDR2 SNEGSKA, per germline (reference sequence). CDR3 region: CSAVPGFKSRNEQFF. DNA for the CDR3: TGCAGTGCCGTCCCAGGGTTCAAGTCGCGAAATGAGCAGTTCTTC.

Details on this clonotype: One end of the junction is discordant with germline, which a read error may explain. This chain joins TRBV6-4 and TRBJ1-5; D is ambiguous. Germline lookup yields CDR1 MRHNA and CDR2 SNTAGT. The CDR3 has 9 residues. The CDR3 nucleotides are TGTGCCAGCACTCAGTCCCAGCATTTT. Translated, it gives CASTQSQHF.

This clonotype has more than one count but fewer than ten. The CDR3 protein is CAISDRDRGQETQYF. Written as DNA, the CDR3 is TGTGCCATCAGTGACCGGGACAGGGGGCAAGAGACCCAGTACTTC. The gene calls are TRBV10-3 and TRBJ2-5; 11 positions agree with TRBD1. Per germline, CDR1 ENHRY and CDR2 SYGVKD. This CDR3 comprises 15 residues. After removal of 3 bases from V and 2 bases from J, the junction contained 2 bases not matched to a gene.

This clonotype was seen many times. For the CDR3, the DNA is TGTGCCAGCAGTCCCCAGGCCGATTACTACGAGCAGTACTTC. This codes for CASSPQADYYEQYF. This sequence joins TRBV27 and TRBJ2-7; D is ambiguous. Per germline, CDR1 MNHEY and CDR2 SMNVEV (reference sequence). Trimming took off 5 bases at V and 3 bases at J, with 14 bases between the two ends. This CDR3 is 14 amino acids long.

This clonotype has at least ten counts. The rearrangement joins TRBV5-1 to TRBJ2-3; D not resolved. This CDR3 is 15 amino acids long. V was trimmed by 1 base and J by 0 bases, leaving 9 bases between them. Germline V gives CDR1 SGHRS, CDR2 YFSETQ. CDR3: CASSLTASSTDTQYF. The CDR3 nucleotides read TGCGCCAGCAGCTTGACAGCGTCTAGCACAGATACGCAGTATTTT.

The sample holds many counts of this clonotype. The rearrangement links TRBV21-1 to TRBJ1-1; no DNA check was done on the table's D call, TRBD1. TRBV21-1 is assigned pseudogene status. This CDR3 has 11 residues. CDR3: CASSRGTEAFF. DNA of the CDR3: TGTGCCAGCAGCAGGGGGACTGAAGCTTTCTTT.

At least ten counts were recorded for this clonotype. The chain uses TRBV5-8 and TRBJ1-1; D gene unclear. This CDR3 has 12 residues. Germline V gives CDR1 SGHTS, CDR2 YDEGEE. V was trimmed by 0 bases and J by 7 bases, leaving 7 bases between them. CDR3 coding DNA: TGTGCCAGCAGCTTGGGGACCTTTGAAGCTTTCTTT. This gives the protein CASSLGTFEAFF.

The genes are TRBV4-1 and TRBJ2-5; 11 bases agree with TRBD2. The CDR3 has 16 residues. Germline V lookup: CDR1 MGHRA, CDR2 YSYEKL. Unmatched junction bases numbered 7, after V lost 5 bases and J lost 2 bases. CDR3 DNA: TGCGCCAGCAGCTACTCTAGCGGGGGGCGGCAAGAGACCCAGTACTTC. Its translation: CASSYSSGGRQETQYF.

V and J are TRBV7-9 and TRBJ2-5, with a tentative D call TRBD2 (5 bases). The CDR3 runs to 13 residues. Germline values: CDR1 SEHNR, CDR2 FQNEAQ (reference sequence). V dropped 5 bases and J dropped 2 bases, with 9 bases sitting between them. This CDR3 is CASSPPGQETQYF. The CDR3 nucleotides are TGTGCCAGCAGCCCACCGGGACAAGAGACCCAGTACTTC.

This clonotype was observed a few times. This sequence joins TRBV3-1 and TRBJ1-3, with unresolved D. Germline V gene sequence: CDR1 LGHDT, CDR2 YNNKEL (reference sequence). V was clipped by 4 bases and J by 8 bases, with 6 bases between them. The CDR3 contains 11 residues. The CDR3, as DNA: TGTGCCAGCAGCCCCGGGTACACCATATATTTT. This translates into CASSPGYTIYF.

This clonotype was found many times. The V and J genes are TRBV29-1 and TRBJ1-1; the D gene is possibly TRBD1 (6 bases). The CDR3 contains 12 residues. The V and J ends lost 6 bases and 7 bases respectively, with 15 bases between them. Germline CDR1 and CDR2: SQVTM and ANQGSEA. The CDR3 nucleotides are TGCAGCGTCGAATATGGGGGCATTGAAGCTTTCTTT. Its protein is CSVEYGGIEAFF.

In this sample, this clonotype turned up many times. The chain links TRBV29-1 to TRBJ1-1, with 9 nucleotides matching TRBD1. The junction had 5 bases not matched to a gene; V was cut back by 5 bases and J by 1 base. Germline V lookup: CDR1 SQVTM, CDR2 ANQGSEA. The CDR3 covers 14 residues. CDR3 in amino acids: CSVYPGQGNTEAFF. CDR3 nucleotide sequence: TGCAGCGTTTACCCGGGACAGGGGAACACTGAAGCTTTCTTT.

The chain links TRBV20-1 to TRBJ2-3; D might be TRBD1 (7 bases). The CDR3 extends over 15 amino acids. Trimming removed 4 bases at V and 3 bases at J, with 17 bases between. CDR1 and CDR2 from the germline V gene are DFQATT and SNEGSKA (reference sequence). The CDR3 is CSATDRREGTDTQYF. The CDR3 region has the DNA TGCAGTGCTACGGACAGGAGGGAAGGGACAGATACGCAGTATTTT.

V and J are TRBV13 and TRBJ1-1; D not certain. CDR1 is PRHDT, CDR2 FYEKMQ, per germline (reference sequence). This CDR3 is 14 amino acids long. V dropped 2 bases and J dropped 1 base, with 8 bases sitting between them. The CDR3 coding sequence is TGTGCCAGCAGCTTAAGAGCGGCGAACACTGAAGCTTTCTTT. Translation: CASSLRAANTEAFF.

V is TRBV27 and J is TRBJ2-3; 7 bases map to TRBD2. Trimming at V came to 6 bases and at J to 1 base, leaving 4 bases not matched to a gene. The germline V gene encodes CDR1 MNHEY and CDR2 SMNVEV (reference sequence). The CDR3 consists of 14 residues. The CDR3 loop reads CASRTRGGTDTQYF. As DNA, the CDR3 is TGTGCCAGCAGAACCCGGGGGGGCACAGATACGCAGTATTTT.

This clonotype was detected many times. J is TRBJ2-7 and V is TRBV27; 9 bases align to TRBD1. The CDR3 spans 15 residues. V shed 5 bases, J shed 4 bases, and the junction held 9 bases outside the gene matches. CDR1 and CDR2 (germline): MNHEY, SMNVEV (reference sequence). As DNA, the CDR3 is TGTGCCAGCAGTAAAAGACAGGGGGTAGAATACGAGCAGTACTTC. Translated, it gives CASSKRQGVEYEQYF.

This clonotype was counted between two and nine times. The V gene is TRBV9, the J gene TRBJ2-2, with TRBD2 matching over 10 bases. The ends lost 4 bases at V and 5 bases at J; junction bases unmatched: 11. CDR1 is SGDLS, CDR2 YYNGEE, per germline. The CDR3 totals 17 residues. The CDR3 nucleotides are TGTGCCAGCAGCCCACCGAGCGGGAGGGCAGGAACCGGGGAGCTGTTTTTT. Its protein is CASSPPSGRAGTGELFF. The full variable domain, in which reference TRBV9 and TRBJ2-2 provide the parts outside the CDR3, is DSGVTQTPKHLITATGQRVTLRCSPRSGDLSVYWYQQSLDQGLQFLIQYYNGEERAKGNILERFSAQQFPDLHSELNLSSLELGDSALYFCASSPPSGRAGTGELFFGEGSRLTVL.

This clonotype has ten or more counts. This sequence joins TRBV6-5 and TRBJ2-7; D unclear. Germline lookup yields CDR1 MNHEY and CDR2 SVGAGI. The V gene lost 2 bases and the J gene lost 2 bases, with 7 bases spanning the gap. This CDR3 has 13 residues. CDR3 coding DNA: TGTGCCAGCAGTTACGACGTTACCTACGAGCAGTACTTC. Protein product: CASSYDVTYEQYF.

Details on this clonotype: Since a much larger clone is just one base distant, this may be a read error. The rearrangement links TRBV14 to TRBJ2-1; 11 nucleotides match TRBD2. This CDR3 spans 16 amino acids. Germline lookup yields CDR1 SGHDN and CDR2 FVKESK. The CDR3 is CASIQELLAGAMKQFF. CDR3 nucleotides: TGTGCCAGCATCCAAGAATTACTAGCGGGGGCAATGAAGCAGTTCTTC.

This clonotype turned up a few times. J is TRBJ1-4 and V is TRBV4-3, with TRBD1 identical over 7 bases. The CDR3 sequence is 15 residues long. Trimming took 0 bases from V and 7 from J; bases not matched to a gene: 5. Germline V gene sequence: CDR1 LGHNA, CDR2 YSLEER. The CDR3 DNA follows: TGCGCCAGCAGCCAAGATCGACAGGGCGGTGAAAAACTGTTTTTT. This codes for CASSQDRQGGEKLFF.

This clonotype was seen repeatedly, ten times or more. This rearrangement joins TRBV5-1 to TRBJ2-7; TRBD1 agrees at 10 bases. Germline CDR1 SGHRS, CDR2 YFSETQ. J was trimmed by 4 bases and V by 0 bases; bases with no gene match: 10. The CDR3 runs to 17 residues. The CDR3 nucleotides read TGCGCCAGCAGCTTGGTCCCACCGGGACAGGGGCTTTACGAGCAGTACTTC. This codes for CASSLVPPGQGLYEQYF. The complete variable domain, with remaining parts taken from reference TRBV5-1 and TRBJ2-7, reads KAGVTQTPRYLIKTRGQQVTLSCSPISGHRSVSWYQQTPGQGLQFLFEYFSETQRNKGNFPGRFSGRQFSNSRSEMNVSTLELGDSALYLCASSLVPPGQGLYEQYFGPGTRLTVT.

There are many counts of this clonotype. CDR3 in DNA: TGTGCCAGCAGCTTAACGGGTTTGCGTACGGCAAGGAGCTCCTACGAGCAGTACTTC. It specifies CASSLTGLRTARSSYEQYF. The V and J genes are TRBV5-6 and TRBJ2-7; no definite D call. Trimming pared 2 bases from V and 0 bases from J, leaving 24 bases between. Germline V gene data show CDR1 as SGHDT and CDR2 as YYEEEE. CDR3 length equals 19 residues.